The following is a T cell receptor (beta chain) sequence with its context. Distinct nucleotide sequences in the sample also encode this CDR3. The primer mix had 60 Vbeta and 13 Jbeta primers. Clones were sequenced by immunoSEQ multiplex PCR, and TCRdb holds only the in-frame ones, with some missing. Among about 140,000 clones, 75% to 80% were seen once, and the ten largest hold roughly 5.6%. This sample is part of a study of cytomegalovirus exposure and HLA in healthy donors. The CDR3 runs to 13 residues. Germline V gene sequence: CDR1 SEHNR, CDR2 FQNEAQ (reference sequence). Trimming removed 5 bases from V and 7 bases from J, with 12 bases in between.

The origin of this receptor is a woman aged 40 to 50 in good health and CMV-seropositive. The sample comprised PBMCs. The chain couples TRBV7-9 to TRBJ1-5; possible D gene TRBD1, 5 bases. CDR3 sequence reads: CASSRQGNQPQHF. DNA of the CDR3: TGTGCCAGCAGCCGCCAGGGAAACCAGCCCCAGCATTTT. Using reference TRBV7-9 and TRBJ1-5 for the parts outside the CDR3, the full variable domain is DTGVSQNPRHKITKRGQNVTFRCDPISEHNRLYWYRQTLGQGPEFLTYFQNEAQLEKSRLLSDRFSAERPKGSFSTLEIQRTEQGDSAMYLCASSRQGNQPQHFGDGTRLSIL.